The 27 T cell receptor beta chains below come from one sample, sequenced in a study of CD8+CD57+ T cells in acquired aplastic anemia. TCR beta VDJ combinations and CDR3 sequences were profiled from genomic DNA. TCRdb recomputed calls from the reads with MiXCR, one row per CDR3 protein. The sample carries hundreds of thousands of distinct CDR3 sequences, around 82% recorded once. Sequenced patients had shown CD8+CD57+ cell expansion by flow cytometry. The material sequenced was sorted CD4+, CD8+, or CD8+CD57+ T cells (not recorded which) from PBMCs. The receptors shown here come from a human donor with aplastic anemia.

This clonotype was seen many times. The gene calls are TRBV4-3 and TRBJ2-1; 14 bases line up with TRBD2. The CDR3 length is 15 residues. CDR1 and CDR2 (germline): LGHNA, YSLEER. Trimming at V came to 4 bases and at J to 10 bases, leaving 6 bases not matched to a gene. The CDR3 coding sequence is TGCGCCAGCAGCCCGGGACTAGCGGGAGAGAGCGAGCAGTTCTTC. Translated, it gives CASSPGLAGESEQFF.

The rearrangement uses TRBV7-2 and TRBJ1-6; D gene ambiguous. Germline CDR1 reads SGHTA; CDR2 reads FQGNSA. There are 15 residues in the CDR3. Trimming shortened V by 0 bases and J by 9 bases, and 12 bases separated the two germline ends. The DNA for the CDR3 is TGTGCCAGCAGCTTAGCGTTGGGTCTCCGTTCACCCCTCCACTTT. Its translation is CASSLALGLRSPLHF.

The rearrangement joins TRBV7-3 to TRBJ1-1; tentatively, D is TRBD1 (5 bases). With 1 base removed from V and 7 bases from J, the gap between germline ends came to 16 bases. The CDR3 totals 15 residues. The germline CDR1 and CDR2 sequences are SGHTA and FQGTGA. The CDR3 loop is CASSLNGGGQDEAFF. CDR3 nucleotides: TGTGCCAGCAGCTTAAATGGGGGAGGGCAAGATGAAGCTTTCTTT. The full variable domain, in which reference TRBV7-3 and TRBJ1-1 provide the parts outside the CDR3, is GAGVSQTPSNKVTEKGKYVELRCDPISGHTALYWYRQSLGQGPEFLIYFQGTGAADDSGLPNDRFFAVRPEGSVSTLKIQRTERGDSAVYLCASSLNGGGQDEAFFGQGTRLTVV.

As to this clonotype: Since the CDR3 does not end with the conserved phenylalanine or tryptophan, this likely comes from a read error. The chain uses TRBV2 and TRBJ2-3; D call uncertain. The CDR3 totals 15 residues. Trimming removed 0 bases from V and 10 bases from J, with 17 bases in between. Per germline, CDR1 SNHLY and CDR2 FYNNEI. In DNA form, the CDR3 reads TGTGCCAGCAGTGAAGCGTATCGGAATAAAGCCCCGCAGTATTGT. It codes for CASSEAYRNKAPQYC.

The chain joins TRBV7-8 to TRBJ2-1; 15 nucleotides match TRBD2. The CDR3 runs 14 residues. Unmatched junction bases numbered 5, after V lost 5 bases and J lost 12 bases. Per the germline V gene, CDR1 is SGHVS and CDR2 is FQNEAQ. The CDR3 sequence is CASSLGLAGGWQFF. CDR3 sequence (DNA): TGTGCCAGCAGCCTCGGACTAGCGGGGGGGTGGCAGTTCTTC.

The CDR3 DNA sequence: TGTGCCAGCAGTGAATATGGGACAGGAGAGCGGGGCACTGAAGCTTTCTTT. This sequence encodes CASSEYGTGERGTEAFF. The chain is built from TRBV25-1 and TRBJ1-1; 8 nucleotides align to TRBD1. This CDR3 is 17 amino acids long. J was trimmed by 4 bases and V by 0 bases; bases with no gene match: 10. The V gene's germline CDR1 is MGHDK and CDR2 SYGVNS. The entire variable domain, with the rest obtained from reference TRBV25-1 and TRBJ1-1, is as follows: EADIYQTPRYLVIGTGKKITLECSQTMGHDKMYWYQQDPGMELHLIHYSYGVNSTEKGDLSSESTVSRIRTEHFPLTLESARPSHTSQYLCASSEYGTGERGTEAFFGQGTRLTVV.

V and J are TRBV28 and TRBJ1-6; D is ambiguous. The CDR3 length is 13 residues. V was pared by 5 bases and J by 3 bases, with 5 bases between. CDR1 is MDHEN and CDR2 is SYDVKM in the germline V gene. Here the CDR3 reads CASSESYNSPLHF. The CDR3 DNA reads TGTGCCAGCAGTGAGAGCTATAATTCACCCCTCCACTTT. The variable domain in full, with the rest retrieved from reference TRBV28 and TRBJ1-6, is DVKVTQSSRYLVKRTGEKVFLECVQDMDHENMFWYRQDPGLGLRLIYFSYDVKMKEKGDIPEGYSVSREKKERFSLILESASTNQTSMYLCASSESYNSPLHFGNGTRLTVT.

V gene TRBV20-1 combines with J gene TRBJ1-2; no clear D gene. CDR1 is DFQATT, CDR2 SNEGSKA, per germline (reference sequence). The V gene lost 2 bases and the J gene lost 7 bases, with 17 bases spanning the gap. The CDR3 consists of 14 residues. The CDR3 loop reads CSARPTSGDAGYTF. The CDR3, as DNA: TGCAGTGCTAGACCCACCAGCGGAGACGCTGGCTACACCTTC.

The rearrangement links TRBV5-4 to TRBJ1-6; D ambiguous. CDR1 is SGHNT and CDR2 is YYREEE in the germline V gene (reference sequence). Trimming took 2 bases from V and 3 from J, leaving 12 bases between them. The CDR3 is 16 residues long. The CDR3 loop is CASSFADGGYNSPLHF. The CDR3 DNA follows: TGTGCCAGCAGCTTTGCTGACGGCGGCTATAATTCACCCCTCCACTTT.

The rearrangement joins TRBV2 to TRBJ2-3; tentative D call: TRBD2 (5 bases). Per germline, CDR1 SNHLY and CDR2 FYNNEI. V dropped 6 bases and J dropped 6 bases, with 22 bases sitting between them. The CDR3 is 16 residues long. The CDR3 sequence: CASSHGLAEAMDTQYF. In DNA form, the CDR3 reads TGTGCCAGCAGCCACGGGCTCGCGGAGGCCATGGATACGCAGTATTTT.

This clonotype was seen once. As DNA, the CDR3 is TGTGCCAGCAGCGTAGGTACTAGCGGGGGTGCTGAAGCTTTCTTT. It specifies CASSVGTSGGAEAFF. This chain uses TRBV9 with TRBJ1-1; a weak D match, TRBD1 (5 bases). V was clipped by 0 bases and J by 6 bases, with 15 bases between them. CDR1 and CDR2 from the germline V gene are SGDLS and YYNGEE. There are 15 residues in the CDR3.

A remark on this clonotype: At one boundary the junction diverges from the germline segment, which might be a read error. J is TRBJ2-3 and V is TRBV9, with a possible D match to TRBD2 (6 bases). This CDR3 spans 13 amino acids. Germline-derived CDR1 and CDR2 are SGDLS and YYNGEE. In DNA, the CDR3 is TGTGCCAGCAGCTTCGGGGGAGCGGATAAGAACACTTTT. It specifies CASSFGGADKNTF.

This clonotype was found a few times. CDR3 DNA sequence: TGTGCCAGCTATGAGACAGGGATGGGCTATGGCTACACCTTC. This sequence encodes CASYETGMGYGYTF. The gene calls are TRBV2 and TRBJ1-2, with 7 bases lining up with TRBD1. CDR1 is SNHLY, CDR2 FYNNEI, per germline. The CDR3 spans 14 residues. V gave up 8 bases and J gave up 4 bases; unmatched junction bases: 10.

Here the CDR3 DNA reads TGTGCCAGCAGCGACCAACTAGCGGGGGCGGGAGATACGCAGTATTTT. It codes for CASSDQLAGAGDTQYF. The rearrangement uses TRBV9 and TRBJ2-3; 11 bases match TRBD2. V gave up 3 bases and J gave up 5 bases; unmatched junction bases: 8. The CDR3 is 16 amino acids. Germline values: CDR1 SGDLS, CDR2 YYNGEE.

The chain links TRBV7-8 to TRBJ2-3, with D hard to call. The end of the DNA aligns better with TRBJ1-5, so the J call may be wrong. Germline loops: CDR1 SGHVS, CDR2 FQNEAQ. The CDR3 covers 14 residues. The CDR3 protein is CASSLAGCHATQHF. The DNA for the CDR3 is TGTGCCAGCAGCTTAGCGGGATGTCACGCAACGCAGCATTTT.

To note about this clonotype: No conserved phenylalanine or tryptophan is present at the end of the CDR3, so a read error is the likely explanation. The V and J genes are TRBV7-8 and TRBJ2-3; TRBD1 or TRBD2 may be the D gene (6 bases each). The CDR3 runs to 13 residues. Germline V gene data show CDR1 as SGHVS and CDR2 as FQNEAQ. The CDR3 region has the DNA TGTGCCAGCAGGTACGGGGGCAGAGATGCGCAGTATTAT. Translating gives CASRYGGRDAQYY.

V gene TRBV11-2 combines with J gene TRBJ2-1; 7 bases line up with TRBD2. Germline values: CDR1 SGHAT, CDR2 FQNNGV. This CDR3 has 15 residues. The J segment lost 1 base and the V segment lost 5 bases, leaving 5 bases of the junction unmatched. CDR3 DNA: TGTGCCAGCAGCATGGGGGGGGGATCCTACAATGAGCAGTTCTTC. Protein: CASSMGGGSYNEQFF.

This clonotype was picked up many times. This chain links TRBV5-1 with TRBJ1-1; D may be TRBD1 (5 bases). Deletions cut 0 bases from V and 8 bases from J, with 17 bases between. From germline, CDR1 is SGHRS and CDR2 YFSETQ. This CDR3 has 15 amino acids. CDR3 amino acids: CASSLGARGRGEAFF. The DNA of the CDR3 is TGCGCCAGCAGCTTGGGCGCACGAGGGAGGGGAGAAGCTTTCTTT.

This rearrangement joins TRBV10-3 to TRBJ2-3; TRBD1 matches 8 bases. The end of the DNA is better explained by TRBJ2-7, so the J call may be wrong. The germline V gene encodes CDR1 ENHRY and CDR2 SYGVKD. The CDR3 covers 14 residues. CDR3 region: CASRVTGGPDAQYF. CDR3 coding DNA: TGTGCCAGCAGGGTCACAGGGGGTCCCGACGCGCAGTACTTC.

This clonotype was seen only a few times. The V and J genes are TRBV24-1 and TRBJ1-5; possible D gene TRBD1, 5 bases. CDR1 and CDR2 from the germline V gene are KGHDR and SFDVKD. V shed 4 bases and J shed 11 bases, with 17 bases lying between them. This CDR3 spans 14 amino acids. CDR3 amino acids: CATSDQGFQETQHF. The DNA of the CDR3 is TGTGCCACCAGTGACCAGGGATTTCAAGAGACCCAGCATTTT.

Details on this clonotype: Since no conserved phenylalanine or tryptophan closes the CDR3, a read error is the likely cause. V gene TRBV9 combines with J gene TRBJ2-1; the D gene is possibly TRBD2 (5 bases). Trimming stripped 8 bases from V and 8 bases from J, with 23 bases between. The CDR3 has 15 amino acids. Germline CDR1 is SGDLS and CDR2 is YYNGEE. CDR3 in amino acids: CASSIASGAYYEQFS. The CDR3 bases are TGTGCCAGTAGTATAGCCAGCGGAGCCTATTATGAGCAGTTCTCC.

The chain is built from TRBV7-2 and TRBJ1-1, with 8 bases fitting TRBD1. The J segment lost 14 bases and the V segment lost 5 bases, leaving 19 bases of the junction unmatched. The length of the CDR3 is 15 residues. In germline, CDR1 is SGHTA, CDR2 FQGNSA. CDR3 bases: TGTGCCAGCAGCCAAGGAGTGACAGGGGACGAGCAGTACTTCTTT. Its translation: CASSQGVTGDEQYFF.

The gene calls are TRBV5-8 and TRBJ2-7; no clear D gene. The germline CDR1 and CDR2 sequences are SGHTS and YDEGEE. The CDR3 is 14 amino acids. Trimming shortened V by 0 bases and J by 3 bases, and 10 bases separated the two germline ends. CDR3 loop: CASSLGPTFYEQYF. CDR3 nucleotides: TGTGCCAGCAGCTTGGGTCCTACCTTCTACGAGCAGTACTTC.

The chain employs TRBV9 and TRBJ2-3, with a possible D match to TRBD2 (6 bases). With 0 bases removed from V and 6 bases from J, the gap between germline ends came to 11 bases. This CDR3 contains 14 residues. The V gene's germline CDR1 is SGDLS and CDR2 YYNGEE. Here the CDR3 reads CASSVGGEADTQYF. Written as DNA, the CDR3 is TGTGCCAGCAGCGTAGGAGGGGAGGCGGATACGCAGTATTTT.

As to this clonotype: This could be a read error, since a much larger clone is one nucleotide away. The CDR3 ends on some other residue instead of the conserved phenylalanine or tryptophan, so this is likely a read error. It is unclear where the CDR3 begins or ends on the DNA, so no DNA is shown, and the CDR3 is as TCRdb lists it. This chain links TRBV7-8 with TRBJ2-3; TRBD1, the D gene given by the table, was not confirmed from the DNA. The CDR3 spans 13 amino acids, including both terminal residues. Germline V gene lookup returns CDR1 SGHVS and CDR2 FQNEAQ. CDR3 loop: CASSFHPDGTAYS.

The chain carries TRBV7-6 and TRBJ2-5; D remains ambiguous. V was trimmed by 0 bases and J by 5 bases, leaving 19 bases between them. This CDR3 has 17 residues. CDR1 SGHVS and CDR2 FNYEAQ come from the germline V gene. CDR3 amino acids: CASSLAWAIKVHETQYF. Here the CDR3 DNA reads TGTGCCAGCAGCTTAGCCTGGGCGATTAAGGTCCACGAGACCCAGTACTTC.

This clonotype was recorded a few times. The conserved phenylalanine or tryptophan normally closing the CDR3 is absent here, so this likely arose from a read error. Because the CDR3's place on the DNA is in doubt, the DNA is left out and the CDR3 is given as listed by TCRdb. The V gene is TRBV7-9, the J gene TRBJ2-2; TRBD2 is the table's D call, not checked against the DNA. Counting both end residues, the CDR3 totals 12 amino acids. From germline, CDR1 is SEHNR and CDR2 FQNEAQ (reference sequence). The CDR3 sequence: CASSFQRSGGFD.